These T cell receptor beta chains were read from a single sample in a study of cytomegalovirus exposure and HLA in healthy donors. Sequencing was performed with immunoSEQ multiplex PCR; in TCRdb, only in-frame clones are kept and a portion is missing. The top ten hold approximately 4.7% of the sample, which has about 150,000 clones, about 83% seen once. What was sequenced was PBMCs. The receptors were gathered from a woman in her 30s in good health and CMV-seronegative. The CDR3 runs from the conserved cysteine through the conserved F or W. A D gene is named only where the DNA matches it firmly.

v_call	j_call	d_call	cdr3_aa
TRBV6-5	TRBJ2-7	.	CASSYSQGGTYEQYF
TRBV7-3	TRBJ2-1	TRBD1	CASSLMGTAYPNEQFF
TRBV28	TRBJ2-3	.	CASSPPGVPDTDTQYF
TRBV11-2	TRBJ2-5	TRBD2	CASSSSPSGGGETQYF
TRBV6-1	TRBJ1-1	.	CASRPEQVTEAFF
TRBV7-2	TRBJ1-4	.	CASSFLFGGTTNEKLFF
TRBV5-6	TRBJ1-1	TRBD1	CASSLALTGTANTEAFF
TRBV7-3	TRBJ2-1	.	CASSYSRDNNEQFF
TRBV7-2	TRBJ2-7	.	CASSIGRRASYEQYF
TRBV5-6	TRBJ1-4	.	CASSLWGGRVNEKLFF
TRBV9	TRBJ2-2	.	CASSAIVQGGELFF
TRBV7-9	TRBJ1-1	.	CASSLGRVSNTEAFF
TRBV2	TRBJ2-3	TRBD2	CASRDGLAGGLIGTDTQYF
TRBV2	TRBJ1-5	.	CASRPRGGQPQHF
TRBV11-2	TRBJ2-3	TRBD2	CASSSILADTDTQYF
TRBV28	TRBJ2-1	.	CASSATIQFF
TRBV7-2	TRBJ2-1	.	CASSLEISGYNEQFF
TRBV10-3	TRBJ2-5	.	CAISDLDRTVIGGETQYF
TRBV10-3	TRBJ2-7	.	CAISESGGGEQYF
TRBV7-9	TRBJ1-1	.	CASSTLASGETEAFF
TRBV6-5	TRBJ2-5	.	CASFRVEETQYF
TRBV6-6	TRBJ2-7	TRBD1	CASGGQGSEQYF
TRBV5-6	TRBJ1-1	.	CASSWGGRGNTEAFF
TRBV19	TRBJ2-7	.	CASSMSGWLANEQYF
TRBV7-3	TRBJ1-1	.	CASSFRRNTEAFF
TRBV2	TRBJ2-3	TRBD2	CASRPLAGGADTQYF
TRBV7-9	TRBJ1-2	TRBD1	CASSLGDRALVYGYTF
TRBV12-5	TRBJ1-5	.	CASGVDTQPQHF
TRBV5-4	TRBJ1-2	.	CASRPWTDYGYTF
TRBV28	TRBJ2-7	TRBD1	CASSSSDRRFSYEQYF
TRBV27	TRBJ1-1	.	CASSSSGSLNTEAFF
TRBV18	TRBJ2-7	.	CASSPQGTYEQYF
TRBV6-1	TRBJ1-2	.	CASSDFYGIGYTF
TRBV19	TRBJ1-2	.	CASSPQGLYGYTF
TRBV4-3	TRBJ1-5	.	CASSQDRTDSNQPQHF
TRBV6-6	TRBJ1-1	TRBD1	CASSRDRVGNTEAFF
TRBV7-9	TRBJ2-5	TRBD1	CASSFRQGRLEPGETQYF
TRBV28	TRBJ1-1	TRBD1	CASSFPGQGARTEAFF
TRBV30	TRBJ2-2	.	CAWSVGASTGELFF
TRBV7-2	TRBJ2-3	TRBD1	CASSLGESGGHTQYF
TRBV25-1	TRBJ2-3	.	CASSESHTIRDTQYF
TRBV7-7	TRBJ2-5	.	CASSPPSASGETQYF
TRBV7-2	TRBJ2-1	.	CASSLNARAGYNEQFF
TRBV29-1	TRBJ2-7	TRBD2	CSVDLAGEQYF
TRBV9	TRBJ1-5	.	CASSEEGGINQPQHF
TRBV27	TRBJ2-1	.	CASSSSSGSSYNEQFF
TRBV18	TRBJ1-4	TRBD1	CASSPSRRQGSEKLFF
TRBV7-9	TRBJ2-1	.	CASSLSTGAWEQFF
TRBV9	TRBJ2-7	.	CASSVGGQGYEQYF
TRBV9	TRBJ1-6	.	CASSVEGMNSPLHF
TRBV27	TRBJ2-1	.	CASSPLGQTHYNEQFF
TRBV6-1	TRBJ1-5	TRBD1	CASSEWRQGALKFHSNQPQHF